These T cell receptor beta chains were read from a single sample in a study of molecular identifiers for immune sequencing clone quantification. TCRdb recomputed calls from the PCR reads with MiXCR, one row per CDR3 protein. The sample lists around 470,000 distinct CDR3 sequences; about a quarter were seen once. The sequencing sample was made of naive CD8+ T cells from blood, with Jurkat cell RNA spiked in. These receptors all come from a human donor in good health. Some libraries in this study had Jurkat cell RNA spiked in. Both conserved end residues are part of each CDR3. A D gene is named only where the DNA matches it firmly. Expanded clones are given a class, and other clones once, few, many or no size at all.

V gene: TRBV7-6; clone size: NA; D gene: NA; J gene: TRBJ2-1; CDR3 DNA: TGTGCCAGCAGTCCCGGCTGGGATGAGCAGTTCTTC; CDR3 protein: CASSPGWDEQFF
V gene: TRBV4-3; clone size: many; D gene: NA; J gene: TRBJ1-5; CDR3 DNA: TGCGCCAGCAGCCAAGACAATAGCAATCAGCCCCAGCATTTT; CDR3 protein: CASSQDNSNQPQHF
V gene: TRBV30; clone size: NA; D gene: TRBD1; J gene: TRBJ1-6; CDR3 DNA: TGTGCCTGGAGTCCTGGGACAGGGGGGGATTCACCCCTCCACTTT; CDR3 protein: CAWSPGTGGDSPLHF
V gene: TRBV12-3/TRBV12-4; clone size: few; D gene: TRBD1; J gene: TRBJ2-2; CDR3 DNA: TGTGCCAGCAGAGGGACAGGGCCAGCCACCGGGGAGCTGTTTTTT; CDR3 protein: CASRGTGPATGELFF
V gene: TRBV9; clone size: few; D gene: NA; J gene: TRBJ2-7; CDR3 DNA: TGTGCCAGCAGCGCCGGGACACTATCATACGAGCAGTACTTC; CDR3 protein: CASSAGTLSYEQYF
V gene: TRBV6-6; clone size: NA; D gene: TRBD1; J gene: TRBJ2-7; CDR3 DNA: TGTGCCAGCAGCCGTAGACAGGGCCTCTACGAGCAGTACTTC; CDR3 protein: CASSRRQGLYEQYF
V gene: TRBV15; clone size: many; D gene: NA; J gene: TRBJ1-1; CDR3 DNA: TGTGCCACCAGCAGAGATCCTTCGGGTGGCACTGAAGCTTTCTTT; CDR3 protein: CATSRDPSGGTEAFF
V gene: TRBV6-2/TRBV6-3; clone size: few; D gene: NA; J gene: TRBJ2-6; CDR3 DNA: TGTGCCAGCAAAAAGGGCCGCTCTGGGGCCAACGTCCTGACTTTC; CDR3 protein: CASKKGRSGANVLTF
V gene: TRBV19; clone size: NA; D gene: NA; J gene: TRBJ2-3; CDR3 DNA: TGTGCCAGTGTTAGCAAGAGGGCAGATACGCAGTATTTT; CDR3 protein: CASVSKRADTQYF
V gene: TRBV7-2; clone size: many; D gene: TRBD2; J gene: TRBJ2-3; CDR3 DNA: TGTGCCAGCAGCTTTGGAGCGGGAGGGCCCAGAGATACGCAGTATTTT; CDR3 protein: CASSFGAGGPRDTQYF
V gene: TRBV13; clone size: few; D gene: TRBD2; J gene: TRBJ2-7; CDR3 DNA: TGTGCCAGCAGCGCCCGACTAGCGGGGGAATCCTACGAGCAGTACTTC; CDR3 protein: CASSARLAGESYEQYF
V gene: TRBV4-3; clone size: few; D gene: NA; J gene: TRBJ2-3; CDR3 DNA: TGCGCCAGCAGCCAATTCCCGAGAGGGATGGCAGATACGCAGTATTTT; CDR3 protein: CASSQFPRGMADTQYF
V gene: TRBV12-3/TRBV12-4; clone size: NA; D gene: NA; J gene: TRBJ2-1; CDR3 DNA: TGTGCCAGCGGTTACGGAGGGGAGAGCTCCTACAATGAGCAGTTCTTC; CDR3 protein: CASGYGGESSYNEQFF
V gene: TRBV7-9; clone size: many; D gene: NA; J gene: TRBJ2-3; CDR3 DNA: TGTGCCAGCAGCCCCCCGATCCAGACTAGCACAGATACGCAGTATTTT; CDR3 protein: CASSPPIQTSTDTQYF
V gene: TRBV6-5; clone size: NA; D gene: TRBD2; J gene: TRBJ2-7; CDR3 DNA: TGTGCCAGCAGTTACGAAGGTGCTACTAGCGGGGGGTGGGGGTCCTACGAGCAGTACTTC; CDR3 protein: CASSYEGATSGGWGSYEQYF
V gene: TRBV10-3; clone size: many; D gene: TRBD1; J gene: TRBJ1-5; CDR3 DNA: TGTGCCGCCTCCCCCGGGACAGGGACTCAGCCCCAGCATTTT; CDR3 protein: CAASPGTGTQPQHF
V gene: TRBV9; clone size: NA; D gene: TRBD1; J gene: TRBJ2-2; CDR3 DNA: TGTGCCAGCAGCGCCATAGGACAGGGTTACACCGGGGAGCTGTTTTTT; CDR3 protein: CASSAIGQGYTGELFF
V gene: TRBV11-2; clone size: NA; D gene: NA; J gene: TRBJ2-7; CDR3 DNA: TGTGCCAGCGGGGGGACTGGAGGCGAGCAGTACTTC; CDR3 protein: CASGGTGGEQYF
V gene: TRBV5-1; clone size: many; D gene: NA; J gene: TRBJ2-7; CDR3 DNA: TGCGCCAGCAGCTCAGGCCATCTCTCCTACGAGCAGTACTTC; CDR3 protein: CASSSGHLSYEQYF
V gene: TRBV27; clone size: few; D gene: NA; J gene: TRBJ2-2; CDR3 DNA: TGTGCCAGCGGGTTTACAGAGAACACCGGGGAGCTGTTTTTT; CDR3 protein: CASGFTENTGELFF
V gene: TRBV7-6; clone size: few; D gene: NA; J gene: TRBJ2-3; CDR3 DNA: TGTGCCAGCAGCTTAGAAGTGTCTAGCGCCAGCACAGATACGCAGTATTTT; CDR3 protein: CASSLEVSSASTDTQYF
V gene: TRBV14; clone size: many; D gene: TRBD1; J gene: TRBJ1-1; CDR3 DNA: TGTGCCAGCAGCCCGTGGACAGGGATGGGAACTGAAGCTTTCTTT; CDR3 protein: CASSPWTGMGTEAFF
V gene: TRBV7-2; clone size: many; D gene: TRBD2; J gene: TRBJ2-7; CDR3 DNA: TGTGCCAGCAGCTTAAGTGGAAGCGGGGTCTACGAGCAGTACTTC; CDR3 protein: CASSLSGSGVYEQYF
V gene: TRBV25-1; clone size: NA; D gene: NA; J gene: TRBJ2-7; CDR3 DNA: TGTGCCAGCAGTGCCGGGGCTAGCCCGCTTTTCTACGAGCAGTACTTC; CDR3 protein: CASSAGASPLFYEQYF
V gene: TRBV14; clone size: many; D gene: NA; J gene: TRBJ2-3; CDR3 DNA: TGTGCCAGCAGCCAAGAAGTCTCTCGCACAGATACGCAGTATTTT; CDR3 protein: CASSQEVSRTDTQYF
V gene: TRBV12-3/TRBV12-4; clone size: few; D gene: NA; J gene: TRBJ2-5; CDR3 DNA: TGTGCCAGCAGTTTACGTACACTCCAAGAGACCCAGTACTTC; CDR3 protein: CASSLRTLQETQYF
V gene: TRBV11-2; clone size: few; D gene: NA; J gene: TRBJ2-5; CDR3 DNA: TGTGCCAGCAGTTCCACATCGTTAGGGACGTACTTC; CDR3 protein: CASSSTSLGTYF
V gene: TRBV20-1; clone size: few; D gene: TRBD1; J gene: TRBJ2-5; CDR3 DNA: TGCAGTGCTAGAGAAACAGGGGTTGCCCAGTACTTC; CDR3 protein: CSARETGVAQYF
V gene: TRBV20-1; clone size: few; D gene: NA; J gene: TRBJ1-5; CDR3 DNA: TGCAGTGCTAGAGAGGGGGGGGTTAGCAATCAGCCCCAGCATTTT; CDR3 protein: CSAREGGVSNQPQHF
V gene: TRBV7-2; clone size: many; D gene: NA; J gene: TRBJ2-2; CDR3 DNA: TGTGCCAGCAGCTTAGGGACTACAAACACCGGGGAGCTGTTTTTT; CDR3 protein: CASSLGTTNTGELFF
V gene: TRBV18; clone size: few; D gene: TRBD1; J gene: TRBJ1-2; CDR3 DNA: TGTGCCAGCTCGCAACCGGGACAGGGGTATGGCTACACCTTC; CDR3 protein: CASSQPGQGYGYTF
V gene: TRBV27; clone size: many; D gene: NA; J gene: TRBJ2-7; CDR3 DNA: TGTGCCAGCAGCCCGGGGGACAGCCTAGCCTACGAGCAGTACTTC; CDR3 protein: CASSPGDSLAYEQYF
V gene: TRBV2; clone size: NA; D gene: TRBD1; J gene: TRBJ1-1; CDR3 DNA: TGTGCCAGCAGTGGTTCAGAGACAGGGGGCACTGAAGCTTTCTTT; CDR3 protein: CASSGSETGGTEAFF
V gene: TRBV7-6; clone size: many; D gene: NA; J gene: TRBJ2-6; CDR3 DNA: TGTGCCAGCAGCTTAGACAGCTCTGGGGCCAACGTCCTGACTTTC; CDR3 protein: CASSLDSSGANVLTF
V gene: TRBV12-3/TRBV12-4; clone size: NA; D gene: NA; J gene: TRBJ2-7; CDR3 DNA: TGTGCCAGCAGTTTACTCAGCGGGGGACAGGACGAGCAGTACTTC; CDR3 protein: CASSLLSGGQDEQYF
V gene: TRBV29-1; clone size: many; D gene: TRBD1; J gene: TRBJ1-1; CDR3 DNA: TGCAGCGATACCTCTCGGGACAGTATTAACACTGAAGCTTTCTTT; CDR3 protein: CSDTSRDSINTEAFF
V gene: TRBV11-2; clone size: once; D gene: NA; J gene: TRBJ2-5; CDR3 DNA: TGTGCCAGCAGCTTGAGTGAGTTCCAAGAGACCCAGTACTTC; CDR3 protein: CASSLSEFQETQYF
V gene: TRBV5-6; clone size: few; D gene: NA; J gene: TRBJ1-5; CDR3 DNA: TGTGCCAGCAGCTTGGGAGTTTATAGCAATCAGCCCCAGCATTTT; CDR3 protein: CASSLGVYSNQPQHF